The clone carrying this T cell receptor beta chain was counted a few times. TCRdb re-analysed the 5' RACE reads in MiXCR, keeping a single row per CDR3 protein. The repertoire includes around 88,000 distinct CDR3 sequences, roughly 15% of them detected once, and 20% to 25% sits in the top ten. Trimming took 3 bases from V and 7 from J, leaving 19 bases between them. Germline CDR1 reads LNHDA; CDR2 reads SQIVND (reference sequence). The CDR3 sequence is 15 residues long. This sample is part of a study of T cells after yellow fever vaccination. On the study more broadly: When fractions had low cell numbers, they were prepared with SMART-Seq v4 Ultra Low Input. General study points: A small proportion of clonotypes was detected in both the CD4 and CD8 compartments. Most clones from primary vaccination were detected again post-booster (roughly 96% CD4, approximately 90% CD8).

The clonotype originates from a man younger than 30 who received the YFV17D yellow fever vaccine. The material was CD8+ T cells not binding an NS4B(214-222) dextramer, sorted from PBMCs, obtained less than 25 days after the first yellow fever vaccination. The chain joins TRBV19 to TRBJ2-7; either TRBD1 or TRBD2 may fit D (6 bases each). The chain's CDR3 is CASSIHDTGGGEQYF. CDR3 in DNA: TGTGCCAGTAGTATTCATGACACCGGAGGGGGTGAGCAGTACTTC.